These 7 T cell receptor beta chains share one sample of origin, sequenced in a study of blood T cell repertoires in COVID-19. Data came from immunoSEQ multiplex PCR; TCRdb stores just in-frame clones and leaves some out. The sample contains more than 85,000 clones, 65% to 90% of which appear only once. The specimen was peripheral blood. These receptors were collected from a man aged 45-60 years with acute or convalescent COVID-19.

The rearrangement joins TRBV20-1 to TRBJ1-6; 9 bases align to TRBD1. Germline loops: CDR1 DFQATT, CDR2 SNEGSKA (reference sequence). This CDR3 is 15 amino acids long. With 3 bases clipped from V and 14 bases from J, the junction kept 14 bases outside the gene matches. The CDR3 DNA reads TGCAGTGCTAGTCCCCGACAGGGGGGCGTTTTGTCCCTCCACTTT. Amino acid sequence: CSASPRQGGVLSLHF.

J is TRBJ2-1 and V is TRBV27; TRBD2 agrees at 10 bases. The CDR3 spans 14 residues. J was trimmed by 6 bases and V by 6 bases; bases with no gene match: 5. CDR1 is MNHEY and CDR2 is SMNVEV in the germline V gene (reference sequence). The CDR3 DNA reads TGTGCCAGCAGCCTAGCGGGAGTTATCAATGAGCAGTTCTTC. This codes for CASSLAGVINEQFF.

The chain recombines TRBV4-1 with TRBJ1-5; 9 positions match TRBD1. The CDR3 consists of 16 residues. V gave up 4 bases and J gave up 6 bases; unmatched junction bases: 10. Germline assignment: CDR1 MGHRA and CDR2 YSYEKL. CDR3 amino acids: CASSLSPGQGFQPQHF. DNA for the CDR3: TGCGCCAGCAGCCTGAGCCCGGGACAGGGTTTTCAGCCCCAGCATTTT.

The chain carries TRBV9 and TRBJ1-3; 7 bases map to TRBD1. CDR3 length equals 15 residues. Trimming cost V 1 base and J 0 bases; bases outside gene matches: 1. The V gene's germline CDR1 is SGDLS and CDR2 YYNGEE. The CDR3 nucleotides are TGTGCCAGCAGCGTATCAGGGGGCTCTGGAAACACCATATATTTT. This encodes CASSVSGGSGNTIYF. The full variable domain, with the rest looked up from reference TRBV9 and TRBJ1-3, is DSGVTQTPKHLITATGQRVTLRCSPRSGDLSVYWYQQSLDQGLQFLIQYYNGEERAKGNILERFSAQQFPDLHSELNLSSLELGDSALYFCASSVSGGSGNTIYFGEGSWLTVV.

V gene TRBV28 combines with J gene TRBJ2-5, with a possible D match to TRBD1 (6 bases). Germline CDR1 MDHEN, CDR2 SYDVKM. The CDR3 is 13 amino acids. Deletions cut 9 bases from V and 2 bases from J, with 13 bases between. This CDR3 is CARSHRAQETQYF. DNA for the CDR3: TGTGCCAGAAGCCACAGGGCACAAGAGACCCAGTACTTC.

The DNA of the CDR3 is TGTGCCAGCAGTCCGGCCGAGCAGGTAACAAATCAGCCCCAGCATTTT. Protein sequence: CASSPAEQVTNQPQHF. V is TRBV27 and J is TRBJ1-5; no clear D. CDR1 and CDR2 from the germline V gene are MNHEY and SMNVEV (reference sequence). V lost 5 bases to trimming and J lost 4 bases, with 18 bases between them. This CDR3 is built from 16 residues.

The genes are TRBV19 and TRBJ2-1; the D is unclear. The CDR3 is made up of 14 amino acids. Trimming pared 5 bases from V and 2 bases from J, leaving 10 bases between. In germline, CDR1 is LNHDA, CDR2 SQIVND (reference sequence). CDR3 in amino acids: CASSYVTAYNEQFF. CDR3 sequence (DNA): TGTGCCAGTAGTTACGTCACAGCCTACAATGAGCAGTTCTTC.